The rows below give T cell receptor beta chains drawn from one sample of a study of blood T cell repertoires in COVID-19. Profiled with immunoSEQ multiplex PCR; TCRdb holds only in-frame clones, not every one. The table lists fewer than 250,000 clones, 85% to 90% of them singletons, with approximately 4% in the top ten. The specimen sequenced was peripheral blood. All receptors derive from a human donor in a cohort sampled during active COVID-19. CDR3s include the opening cysteine and the closing phenylalanine or tryptophan. D genes are given only for firm matches. Some rows have no size entry. The others give once, few or many, or a class for an expanded clone.

>-|TRBJ1-5|-|TRBV19
CASSKKAEDQPQHF
TGTGCCAGTAGTAAAAAGGCTGAGGATCAGCCCCAGCATTTT
>-|TRBJ1-5|-|TRBV30
CAWSPGGNQPQHF
TGTGCCTGGAGTCCAGGGGGCAATCAGCCCCAGCATTTT
>-|TRBJ2-5|TRBD2|TRBV9
CASSTRPGGQETQYF
TGTGCCAGCAGCACTCGTCCGGGGGGACAAGAGACCCAGTACTTC
>-|TRBJ2-3|TRBD1|TRBV7-2
CASKRDRGTDTQYF
TGTGCCAGCAAGCGGGACAGGGGCACAGATACGCAGTATTTT
>-|TRBJ2-5|TRBD1|TRBV5-4
CASSAPGQGETQYF
TGTGCCAGCAGCGCACCGGGACAGGGAGAGACCCAGTACTTC
>-|TRBJ1-2|TRBD1|TRBV7-2
CASSPDRDHGYTF
TGTGCCAGCAGCCCGGACAGGGATCATGGCTACACCTTC
>-|TRBJ2-7|TRBD2|TRBV5-1
CASSLYFGTSREQYF
TGCGCCAGCAGCTTGTATTTTGGGACTAGCCGCGAGCAGTACTTC
>-|TRBJ2-7|-|TRBV3-1/TRBV3-2
CASSQDLGGHEQYF
TGTGCCAGCAGCCAAGATCTCGGGGGTCACGAGCAGTACTTC
>few|TRBJ2-3|TRBD2|TRBV6-5
CASSKTSGGADTQYF
TGTGCCAGCAGTAAAACTAGCGGGGGGGCAGATACGCAGTATTTT
>-|TRBJ1-5|-|TRBV7-2
CASSLHLGQGHNQPQHF
TGTGCCAGCAGCTTACATTTGGGCCAGGGCCACAATCAGCCCCAGCATTTT
>-|TRBJ1-3|-|TRBV7-2
CASSLLGNTIYF
TGTGCCAGCAGCTTACTCGGAAACACCATATATTTT
>-|TRBJ2-7|TRBD2|TRBV7-8
CASSFLTSGRRSYEQYF
TGTGCCAGCAGCTTCTTGACTAGCGGGAGACGGTCCTACGAGCAGTACTTC
>few|TRBJ2-2|-|TRBV3-1/TRBV3-2
CASSPGPGSNGELFF
TGTGCCAGCAGCCCTGGGCCAGGGTCGAACGGGGAGCTGTTTTTT
>-|TRBJ2-1|-|TRBV7-9
CASSLDGGGLKGEQFF
TGTGCCAGCAGCTTAGACGGCGGGGGCCTAAAGGGTGAGCAGTTCTTC
>-|TRBJ2-7|-|TRBV9
CASSVDGGGGYEQYF
TGTGCCAGCAGCGTAGATGGGGGCGGGGGCTACGAGCAGTACTTC
>-|TRBJ2-2|-|TRBV7-9
CAGRRGQSNTGELFF
TGTGCCGGTAGGAGGGGACAGTCGAACACCGGGGAGCTGTTTTTT
>-|TRBJ1-1|TRBD1|TRBV5-5
CASSRNRQGGTEAFF
TGTGCCAGCAGCAGAAACCGACAGGGAGGCACTGAAGCTTTCTTT
>-|TRBJ1-1|TRBD1|TRBV19
CASSPLDRDEAFF
TGTGCCAGTAGTCCGCTGGACAGGGATGAAGCTTTCTTT
>few|TRBJ1-3|-|TRBV3-1/TRBV3-2
CASSPKHRGNTIYF
TGTGCCAGCAGCCCGAAACACAGGGGAAACACCATATATTTT
>-|TRBJ2-5|-|TRBV7-6
CASSLVTRGLSEETQYF
TGTGCCAGCAGCTTAGTAACTCGAGGCTTATCAGAAGAGACCCAGTACTTC
>-|TRBJ2-3|TRBD1|TRBV7-8
CASSPLLGQSTDTQYF
TGTGCCAGCAGCCCGCTTTTGGGACAGAGCACAGATACGCAGTATTTT
>-|TRBJ1-2|TRBD1|TRBV11-2
CASSLGQNYGYTF
TGTGCCAGCAGCTTGGGACAGAACTATGGCTACACCTTC